A selection of T cell receptor beta chains follows, all from one sample in a study of T cells in Graves' hyperthyroidism and ophthalmopathy. From the multiplex PCR reads, TCRdb called clonotypes with MiXCR, one entry per CDR3 protein. The table records more than 500,000 distinct CDR3 sequences, roughly 14% of them present only once. Input material: blood. These receptors originate from a woman in her thirties or forties with Graves' ophthalmopathy. The CDR3 runs from the conserved cysteine through the conserved F or W. The order of the fields is D gene, clone size, V gene, J gene, CDR3 DNA, CDR3 protein. A D gene is named only where the DNA matches it firmly. Clone size is given for some rows only: seen once, a few or many times, or a class if the clone is expanded.

TRBD2	few	TRBV6-5	TRBJ2-7	TGTGCCAGCAGTCACCTAGCTAGCGGCTCCTACGAGCAGTACTTC	CASSHLASGSYEQYF
TRBD2	many	TRBV10-3	TRBJ2-7	TGTGCCATCCCCCCCAAAGGCCTTTTAGCGGGAGGAACCCGCTACGAGCAGTACTTC	CAIPPKGLLAGGTRYEQYF
-	many	TRBV28	TRBJ2-7	TGTGCCAGCAGTTTCCGCCGCGGGTACTACGAGCAGTACTTC	CASSFRRGYYEQYF
-	-	TRBV6-2/TRBV6-3	TRBJ2-7	TGTGCCAGCAGCCGTTTACCCCAGACAGGATTTGGGGATGAGCAGTACTTC	CASSRLPQTGFGDEQYF
-	-	TRBV6-1	TRBJ2-7	TGTGCCAGTAACAATCCCAGGGCCTACGAGCAGTACTTC	CASNNPRAYEQYF
-	-	TRBV6-1	TRBJ1-3	TGTGCCAGCAGTACGGACACCTCTGGAAACACCATATATTTT	CASSTDTSGNTIYF
-	many	TRBV28	TRBJ2-5	TGTGCCAGCAGTTTAACAGGGAGGGCAGAGACCCAGTACTTC	CASSLTGRAETQYF
-	many	TRBV2	TRBJ1-2	TGTGCCAGCAGTGAGGGAGGAAATGCTAACTATGGCTACACCTTC	CASSEGGNANYGYTF
-	-	TRBV7-9	TRBJ2-5	TGTGCCAGCAGCTTATCCGGGCAAGCGGGAGAGACCCAGTACTTC	CASSLSGQAGETQYF
-	many	TRBV7-2	TRBJ2-7	TGTGCCAGCAGCTTAATTCCGGCAGCTCCCTACGAGCAGTACTTC	CASSLIPAAPYEQYF
-	-	TRBV12-3/TRBV12-4	TRBJ1-2	TGTGCCAGCAGTTCGGACCGTGGAGGCTACACCTTC	CASSSDRGGYTF
-	-	TRBV7-2	TRBJ2-7	TGTGCCAGCAGTATTCGGGACTCCCCTCACGAGCAGTACTTC	CASSIRDSPHEQYF
-	many	TRBV12-3/TRBV12-4	TRBJ1-3	TGTGCCAGCAGTTTAGGGGCTATCTCTGGAAACACCATATATTTT	CASSLGAISGNTIYF
TRBD2	few	TRBV11-2	TRBJ2-2	TGTGCCAGCAGCCCCCCACCGATTAGCGGGTCCGGGGAGCTGTTTTTT	CASSPPPISGSGELFF
TRBD2	many	TRBV6-5	TRBJ2-7	TGTGCCAGCAGTTATTTGGCGGGAGGGCAATACGAGCAGTACTTC	CASSYLAGGQYEQYF
-	many	TRBV12-3/TRBV12-4	TRBJ2-7	TGTGCCAGCAGTCCCGGCCTGATCTACGAGCAGTACTTC	CASSPGLIYEQYF
TRBD1	many	TRBV6-2/TRBV6-3	TRBJ1-4	TGTGCCAGCAGTTACTCGTCCGTCGGCAGCAGGGGGGAAAAACTGTTTTTT	CASSYSSVGSRGEKLFF
-	many	TRBV12-3/TRBV12-4	TRBJ1-3	TGTGTTTCGGCTCGGGACTTAGCTGGAAACACCATATATTTT	CVSARDLAGNTIYF
-	-	TRBV30	TRBJ2-2	TGTGCCTGGAGCCATGGCACCGGGGAGCTGTTTTTT	CAWSHGTGELFF
TRBD2	-	TRBV28	TRBJ2-7	TGTGCCAGCAGTTTTATTATGGGACTAGCGGGAGGGCCTGGGGAGCAGTACTTC	CASSFIMGLAGGPGEQYF
TRBD2	-	TRBV7-8	TRBJ2-1	TGTGCCAGCAGCACAGCGGGGCTCTACAATGAGCAGTTCTTC	CASSTAGLYNEQFF
-	few	TRBV7-2	TRBJ1-1	TGTGCCAGCAGTCCCATCGGACCGATTGAAGCTTTCTTT	CASSPIGPIEAFF
-	many	TRBV6-2/TRBV6-3	TRBJ1-5	TGTGCCAGCGGAAACAGGGCTAATCAGCCCCAGCATTTT	CASGNRANQPQHF
-	many	TRBV28	TRBJ2-7	TGTGCCAGCAGTTTATCAGGGACCCTCTCCTACGAGCAGTACTTC	CASSLSGTLSYEQYF
-	many	TRBV29-1	TRBJ2-4	TGCAGTTCTGAGGGGGTAGCGGGTGCCAAAAACATTCAGTACTTC	CSSEGVAGAKNIQYF
TRBD2	many	TRBV19	TRBJ2-5	TGTGCCAGCAGCGGGAGGGTCTTGGAGACCCAGTACTTC	CASSGRVLETQYF
-	many	TRBV19	TRBJ1-1	TGTGCCAGTACTAATGGAGGGGGACTGGACACTGAAGCTTTCTTT	CASTNGGGLDTEAFF
TRBD1	many	TRBV6-2/TRBV6-3	TRBJ1-2	TGTGCCAGCAGTGCCGGGACAGGGGTATATGGCTACACCTTC	CASSAGTGVYGYTF
TRBD1	many	TRBV7-2	TRBJ2-5	TGTGCCAGCAGCCGGACACAGGGGTGGGGGGAGACCCAGTACTTC	CASSRTQGWGETQYF
-	many	TRBV28	TRBJ2-7	TGTGCCAGCAGTTTACGTTGGGACTGGAGGTTTCACGAGCAGTACTTC	CASSLRWDWRFHEQYF
-	-	TRBV2	TRBJ1-4	TGTGCCAGCAGCGTGACTAATGAAAAACTGTTTTTT	CASSVTNEKLFF
-	many	TRBV6-5	TRBJ1-2	TGTGCCAGCACCCTTAATCCCTACAGCGCTAACTATGGCTACACCTTC	CASTLNPYSANYGYTF
-	-	TRBV30	TRBJ1-1	TGTGCCTGGAGAATCCCGGGAGGGACCACTGAAGCTTTCTTT	CAWRIPGGTTEAFF
-	many	TRBV20-1	TRBJ1-1	TGCAGTGCTCGGGACGACACGAACACTGAAGCTTTCTTT	CSARDDTNTEAFF
-	many	TRBV16	TRBJ2-5	TGTGCCAGCAGCCAAAACGGCTATGAGACCCAGTACTTC	CASSQNGYETQYF
-	-	TRBV19	TRBJ2-7	TGTGCCAGTAGCAGGGTGGGAACCTACGAGCAGTACTTC	CASSRVGTYEQYF
-	many	TRBV27	TRBJ1-2	TGTGCCAGCAGTTTTCGGGTGGGGAGGAACTATGGCTACACCTTC	CASSFRVGRNYGYTF
TRBD1	many	TRBV9	TRBJ2-7	TGTGCCAGCAGCCCCCAACCGGGACAGAGCTACGAGCAGTACTTC	CASSPQPGQSYEQYF
-	-	TRBV5-6	TRBJ2-7	TGTGCCAGCAGCCTCGGGGCGAGCAACGAGCAGTACTTC	CASSLGASNEQYF
-	many	TRBV12-3/TRBV12-4	TRBJ2-4	TGTGCCAGCAGTTTTTACGGAAACATTCAGTACTTC	CASSFYGNIQYF
TRBD2	many	TRBV12-3/TRBV12-4	TRBJ2-7	TGTGCCAGCAGTATCAGTAGCGGGAGTTACGAGCAGTACTTC	CASSISSGSYEQYF
-	many	TRBV6-5	TRBJ1-3	TGTGCCAGCAGTTACTCGTTTGGGGCAGGCTCTGGAAACACCATATATTTT	CASSYSFGAGSGNTIYF
TRBD2	many	TRBV6-5	TRBJ2-7	TGTGCCAGCAGTTACAGACTAGCGGGAGTGGACGAGCAGTACTTC	CASSYRLAGVDEQYF
-	many	TRBV27	TRBJ1-2	TGTGCCAGCTGGGGAAGGAGTTACAATGGCTACACCTTC	CASWGRSYNGYTF
-	many	TRBV20-1	TRBJ1-5	TGCAGTGCGGAGCCCTTGGGGGGGAATCAGCCCCAGCATTTT	CSAEPLGGNQPQHF
-	few	TRBV12-3/TRBV12-4	TRBJ1-6	TGTGCCAGCAGTTTCCCGCGGTCACCCCTCCACTTT	CASSFPRSPLHF
-	many	TRBV12-3/TRBV12-4	TRBJ2-5	TGTGCCAGCAGTTTTATGACAGCCAAAAAAGAGACCCAGTACTTC	CASSFMTAKKETQYF
TRBD2	few	TRBV11-1	TRBJ2-7	TGTGCCAGCAGCCCTGGCAAACTAGCGGGTCCGAGCTCCTACGAGCAGTACTTC	CASSPGKLAGPSSYEQYF
TRBD1	-	TRBV28	TRBJ1-2	TGTGCCAGCAGTTTTTCAGGGGGTGGCTACACCTTC	CASSFSGGGYTF
TRBD1	few	TRBV7-9	TRBJ2-7	TGTGCCAGCAGCTTACTCCTGGGGACAGCCTCCTACGAGCAGTACTTC	CASSLLLGTASYEQYF
-	many	TRBV12-3/TRBV12-4	TRBJ2-5	TGTGCCAGCAATCTGGGCCAGGGGCAAGAGACCCAGTACTTC	CASNLGQGQETQYF
TRBD1	many	TRBV7-9	TRBJ1-2	TGTGCCAGCAGCTCCCCCCGGGACAGGATGAACTATGGCTACACCTTC	CASSSPRDRMNYGYTF
-	many	TRBV10-3	TRBJ2-5	TGTGCCACAGGGTCCTCATTGGAGACCCAGTACTTC	CATGSSLETQYF
-	many	TRBV6-4	TRBJ2-7	TGTGCCAGCAGTGACCCTCAGTTAACCTCCTACGAGCAGTACTTC	CASSDPQLTSYEQYF